The 6 T cell receptor beta chains listed next were all sequenced from one sample in a study of T cells in Graves' hyperthyroidism and ophthalmopathy. Template material for amplifying TCR beta CDR3 regions consisted of RNA transcripts. HTBI primers were employed in a first-round RT-PCR of the TCR CDR3. TCRdb re-derived calls from the multiplex PCR reads in MiXCR, one entry per CDR3 protein. The repertoire holds 340,000 or so distinct CDR3 sequences, with 16% as singletons. Sequenced material: blood. Receptors originate from a man aged 25 to 45 with Graves' hyperthyroidism.

This chain links TRBV20-1 with TRBJ2-3; D call uncertain. The CDR3 extends over 14 amino acids. V lost 1 base to trimming and J lost 6 bases, with 14 bases between them. Germline-derived CDR1 and CDR2 are DFQATT and SNEGSKA (reference sequence). The CDR3 sequence: CSARGGRWKDTQYF. DNA for the CDR3: TGCAGTGCTAGAGGCGGCAGGTGGAAGGATACGCAGTATTTT.

The gene calls are TRBV9 and TRBJ2-2, with D perhaps being TRBD1 or TRBD2 (5 bases each). The CDR3 length is 16 residues. V dropped 3 bases and J dropped 7 bases, with 19 bases sitting between them. CDR1 is SGDLS and CDR2 is YYNGEE in the germline V gene. DNA for the CDR3: TGTGCCAGCAGCGAAAGTGGAGAGGGGACGTTCGGGGAGCTGTTTTTT. It yields the protein CASSESGEGTFGELFF. Full variable domain (remainder filled in from reference TRBV9 and TRBJ2-2): DSGVTQTPKHLITATGQRVTLRCSPRSGDLSVYWYQQSLDQGLQFLIQYYNGEERAKGNILERFSAQQFPDLHSELNLSSLELGDSALYFCASSESGEGTFGELFFGEGSRLTVL.

The sample holds many counts of this clonotype. V usage is TRBV28 and J usage is TRBJ2-1; no definite D call. This CDR3 is built from 12 residues. V was pared by 8 bases and J by 0 bases, with 5 bases between. Looked up from germline, CDR1 is MDHEN and CDR2 is SYDVKM. This chain's CDR3 is CASVGSYNEQFF. For the CDR3, the DNA is TGTGCCAGCGTAGGCTCCTACAATGAGCAGTTCTTC. The variable domain in full, with the rest retrieved from reference TRBV28 and TRBJ2-1, is DVKVTQSSRYLVKRTGEKVFLECVQDMDHENMFWYRQDPGLGLRLIYFSYDVKMKEKGDIPEGYSVSREKKERFSLILESASTNQTSMYLCASVGSYNEQFFGPGTRLTVL.

This clonotype was seen more than once but under ten times. The rearrangement uses TRBV14 and TRBJ2-1; 11 bases fit TRBD2. The V and J ends lost 4 bases and 2 bases, in that order; junction bases with no gene match: 4. There are 16 residues in the CDR3. Looked up from germline, CDR1 is SGHDN and CDR2 is FVKESK. CDR3 loop: CASSPGTSGPYNEQFF. The CDR3 DNA reads TGTGCCAGCAGCCCAGGGACTAGCGGCCCCTACAATGAGCAGTTCTTC. The full variable domain, rest sourced from reference TRBV14 and TRBJ2-1, is EAGVTQFPSHSVIEKGQTVTLRCDPISGHDNLYWYRRVMGKEIKFLLHFVKESKQDESGMPNNRFLAERTGGTYSTLKVQPAELEDSGVYFCASSPGTSGPYNEQFFGPGTRLTVL.

This clonotype was detected ten times or more. The gene calls are TRBV9 and TRBJ2-1, with TRBD2 identical over 9 bases. V gave up 4 bases and J gave up 3 bases; unmatched junction bases: 8. Germline CDR1 and CDR2: SGDLS and YYNGEE. The CDR3 has 16 amino acids. The CDR3 sequence: CASSSRGSGSYNEQFF. The CDR3 bases are TGTGCCAGCAGCTCACGAGGTAGCGGGAGCTACAATGAGCAGTTCTTC.

Only a few counts were recorded for this clonotype. V usage is TRBV7-3 and J usage is TRBJ2-5; 10 bases match TRBD2. Germline V gene sequence: CDR1 SGHTA, CDR2 FQGTGA. Germline trimming cut 5 bases from V and 1 base from J; bases unmatched to any gene: 1. The CDR3 covers 14 residues. CDR3 region: CASSASGSQETQYF. The CDR3 DNA sequence: TGTGCCAGCAGCGCTAGCGGGAGCCAAGAGACCCAGTACTTC.